This TCR beta chain was recovered during a study of shared clonotypes between healthy human individuals. Study results and caveats: Despite large depth, sorted-subset datasets appeared incompletely sequenced. Clonotype sharing among donors was expected to depend on sequencing depth. Roughly 4.6% of naive CD4 clonotypes were common to a few donors.

Investigators divided CD4+ cells into CD45RA+ naive and CD45RA-negative memory subsets. Worth noting for this clone: What it binds is unknown.

Method: immunoSEQ multiplex PCR; TCRdb's copy keeps in-frame clones and lacks some. The table shows about 520,000 clones, with more than 95% occurring only once. Material for sequencing was naive CD4+ T cells sorted from blood. Noted subset: CD45RA+ positively selected. The source is a young woman in good health.

Written as DNA, the CDR3 is TGCGCCAGCAGCTCGGTCGGACAGGCTGGAAACACCATATATTTT. Protein sequence: CASSSVGQAGNTIYF. V gene TRBV5-1 combines with J gene TRBJ1-3, with 7 bases fitting TRBD1. Germline lookup yields CDR1 SGHRS and CDR2 YFSETQ. Trimming took 3 bases from V and 2 from J; bases not matched to a gene: 5. The CDR3 is made up of 15 amino acids.